This note documents a single T cell receptor beta chain sequence. Using immunoSEQ multiplex PCR, the repertoire was profiled, and TCRdb retains in-frame clones only, with some absent. The sample contains approximately 80,000 clones, roughly 85% of which appear only once. This sample stems from a study of OX40 agonist ivuxolimab in advanced cancers. The source material was CD4+ or CD8+ T cells sorted from blood, sampled in a trial of the OX40 agonist ivuxolimab. The receptor was derived from an adult with an advanced solid tumor such as melanoma, head and neck, liver or kidney cancer.

CDR3 nucleotides: TGTGCCTGGAGGGGGAATAGCGGGGTAACCGGGGAGCTGTTTTTT. This encodes CAWRGNSGVTGELFF. The V call is TRBV30, the J call TRBJ2-2; TRBD2 aligns across 8 bases. The CDR3 spans 15 residues. The V gene's germline CDR1 is GTSNPN and CDR2 SVGIG (reference sequence). V dropped 3 bases and J dropped 5; count of bases not matched to a gene: 8.